This T cell receptor (beta chain) was captured in a study of cytomegalovirus exposure and HLA in healthy donors. Whole-study findings and limits: Clusters of TCRs from the first cohort tended to co-occur in the 120 or so validation repertoires (as a later analysis found). Many donors shared some public TCRs, even though most TCR sequences were rare. A classifier reportedly called cytomegalovirus status with high sensitivity and specificity.

Repertoires were generated with immunoSEQ multiplex PCR, while TCRdb's copy carries only in-frame clones and drops some. The data show 330,000 or so clones, roughly 88% seen once. CDR1 SGHVS and CDR2 FNYEAQ come from the germline V gene. CDR3 length: 15 residues. The trim removed 5 bases at V and 2 bases at J, leaving 5 bases unmatched. The donors were members of the validation cohort comprising approximately 120 subjects, separate from the roughly 690-subject first cohort. On this clone: Antigen unknown.

Material: PBMCs. V is TRBV7-6 and J is TRBJ2-1; the match to TRBD2 covers 8 bases. The sequence came from a woman aged 18-30 years in good health and CMV-seronegative. CDR3 sequence reads: CASSATAGAYNEQFF. CDR3 nucleotides: TGTGCCAGCAGCGCCACAGCGGGAGCCTACAATGAGCAGTTCTTC.